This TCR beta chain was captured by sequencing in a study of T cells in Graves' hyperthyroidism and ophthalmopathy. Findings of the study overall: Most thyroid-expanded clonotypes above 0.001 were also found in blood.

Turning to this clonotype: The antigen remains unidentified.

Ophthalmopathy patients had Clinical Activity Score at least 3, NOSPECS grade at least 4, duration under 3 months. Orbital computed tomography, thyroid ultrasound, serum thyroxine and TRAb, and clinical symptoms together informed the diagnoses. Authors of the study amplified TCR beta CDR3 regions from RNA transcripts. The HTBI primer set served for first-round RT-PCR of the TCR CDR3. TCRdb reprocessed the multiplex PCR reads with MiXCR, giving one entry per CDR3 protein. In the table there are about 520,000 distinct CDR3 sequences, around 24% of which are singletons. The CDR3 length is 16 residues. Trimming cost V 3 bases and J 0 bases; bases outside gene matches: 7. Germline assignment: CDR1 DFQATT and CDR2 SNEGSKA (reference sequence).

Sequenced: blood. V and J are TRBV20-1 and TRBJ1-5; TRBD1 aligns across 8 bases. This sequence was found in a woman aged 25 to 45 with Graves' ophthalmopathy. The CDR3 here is CSARTGDVYSNQPQHF. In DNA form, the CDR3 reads TGCAGTGCTAGGACAGGGGACGTCTATAGCAATCAGCCCCAGCATTTT.